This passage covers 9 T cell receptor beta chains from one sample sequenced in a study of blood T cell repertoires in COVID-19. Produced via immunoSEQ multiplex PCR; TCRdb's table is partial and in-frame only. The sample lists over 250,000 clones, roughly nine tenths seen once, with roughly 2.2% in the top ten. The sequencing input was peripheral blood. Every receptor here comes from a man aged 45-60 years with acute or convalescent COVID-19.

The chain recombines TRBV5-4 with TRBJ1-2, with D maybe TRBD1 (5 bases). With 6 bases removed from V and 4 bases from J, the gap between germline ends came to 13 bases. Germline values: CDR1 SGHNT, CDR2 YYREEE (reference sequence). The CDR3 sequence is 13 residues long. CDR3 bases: TGTGCCAGCACCCCTCGGGGACTCTATGGCTACACCTTC. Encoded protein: CASTPRGLYGYTF.

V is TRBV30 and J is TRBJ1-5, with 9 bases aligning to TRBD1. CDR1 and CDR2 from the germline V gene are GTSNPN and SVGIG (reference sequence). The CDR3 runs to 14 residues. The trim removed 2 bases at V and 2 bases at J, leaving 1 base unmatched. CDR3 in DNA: TGTGCCTGGAGTTGGACAGGGGGCAATCAGCCCCAGCATTTT. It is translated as CAWSWTGGNQPQHF. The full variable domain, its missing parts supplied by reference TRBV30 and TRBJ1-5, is SQTIHQWPATLVQPVGSPLSLECTVEGTSNPNLYWYRQAAGRGLQLLFYSVGIGQISSEVPQNLSASRPQDRQFILSSKKLLLSDSGFYLCAWSWTGGNQPQHFGDGTRLSIL.

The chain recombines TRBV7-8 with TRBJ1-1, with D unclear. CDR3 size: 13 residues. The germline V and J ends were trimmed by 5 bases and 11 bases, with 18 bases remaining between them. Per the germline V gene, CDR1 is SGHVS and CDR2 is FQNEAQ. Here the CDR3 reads CASSPGMTRRAFF. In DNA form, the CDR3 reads TGTGCCAGCAGCCCCGGGATGACCCGTAGGGCTTTCTTT.

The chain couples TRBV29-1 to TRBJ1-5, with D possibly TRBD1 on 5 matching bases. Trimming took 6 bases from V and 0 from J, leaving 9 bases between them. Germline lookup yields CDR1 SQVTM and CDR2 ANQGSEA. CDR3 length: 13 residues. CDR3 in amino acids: CSVGQTSNQPQHF. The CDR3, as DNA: TGCAGCGTAGGACAAACTAGCAATCAGCCCCAGCATTTT.

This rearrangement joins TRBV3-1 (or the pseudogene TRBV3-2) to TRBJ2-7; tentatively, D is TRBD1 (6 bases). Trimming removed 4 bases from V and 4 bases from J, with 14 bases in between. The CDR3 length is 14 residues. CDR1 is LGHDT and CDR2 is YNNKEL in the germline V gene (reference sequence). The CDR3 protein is CASSLGDQGYEQYF. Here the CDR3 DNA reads TGTGCCAGCAGCCTCGGGGACCAGGGGTACGAGCAGTACTTC.

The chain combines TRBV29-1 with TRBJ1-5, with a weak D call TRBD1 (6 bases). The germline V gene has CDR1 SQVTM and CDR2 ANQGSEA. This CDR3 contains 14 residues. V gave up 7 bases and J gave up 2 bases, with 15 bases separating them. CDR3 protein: CSARWGGRNQPQHF. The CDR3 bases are TGCAGCGCACGTTGGGGGGGGCGCAATCAGCCCCAGCATTTT.

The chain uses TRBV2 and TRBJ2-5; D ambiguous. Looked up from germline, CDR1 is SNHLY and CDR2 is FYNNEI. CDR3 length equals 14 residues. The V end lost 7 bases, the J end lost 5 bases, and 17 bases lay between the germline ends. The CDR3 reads CASTAAIGWETQYF. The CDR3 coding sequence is TGTGCCAGCACCGCGGCCATTGGGTGGGAGACCCAGTACTTC.

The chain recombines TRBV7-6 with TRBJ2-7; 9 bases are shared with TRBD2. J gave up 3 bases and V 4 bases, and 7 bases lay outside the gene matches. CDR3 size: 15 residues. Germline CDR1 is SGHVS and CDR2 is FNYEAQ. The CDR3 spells CASSSETSGRYEQYF. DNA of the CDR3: TGTGCCAGCAGCTCGGAGACTAGCGGCCGCTACGAGCAGTACTTC.

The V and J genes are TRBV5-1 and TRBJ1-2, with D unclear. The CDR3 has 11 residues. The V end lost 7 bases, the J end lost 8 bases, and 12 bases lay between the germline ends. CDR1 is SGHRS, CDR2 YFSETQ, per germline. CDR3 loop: CASWGGFGYTF. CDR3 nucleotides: TGCGCCAGCTGGGGAGGGTTCGGCTACACCTTC.